This T cell receptor (beta chain) was sequenced during a study of technical replicates of blood from a few donors. Profiled with immunoSEQ multiplex PCR; TCRdb holds only in-frame clones, not every one. The sample has some 93,000 clones; 95% are singletons. The germline gives CDR1 MNHEY, CDR2 SMNVEV (reference sequence). The length of the CDR3 is 16 residues. The V and J ends lost 6 bases and 3 bases, in that order; junction bases with no gene match: 10. The chain links TRBV27 to TRBJ2-2; 7 bases are a match to TRBD1. Material for sequencing was T cells isolated from PBMCs. The source of this sequence is a human donor in good health. DNA for the CDR3: TGTGCCAGCAGGATGGAGACAGGGCGGGACACCGGGGAGCTGTTTTTT. This encodes CASRMETGRDTGELFF.